This is a list of T cell receptor beta chains from one sample in a study of graft-versus-host responses after intestinal transplantation. Their antigens remain unidentified. TCRdb's table, derived via immunoSEQ multiplex PCR, lists solely in-frame clones and lacks some. The sample contains about 82,000 clones, 75% to 95% of which appear only once. The sequencing here drew on unstimulated CD4+ T cells sorted from spleen or lymph node cells, taken before intestinal transplant. These receptors originate from a human donor who received an intestinal transplant. Each CDR3 is given with its conserved first and last residue. A D gene is named only where the DNA matches it firmly. Clone size is not always given. Where it is, it says once, few, many or a class for expanded clones.

17,-,TRBJ2-7,TRBD1,TRBV11-3,TGTGCCAGCAGCAAGGCAGGGGGGACAGGAGGAACCTACGAGCAGTACTTC,CASSKAGGTGGTYEQYF
13,-,TRBJ1-1,-,TRBV29-1,TGCAGCGTTGAACACTCTGGGAACACTGAAGCTTTCTTT,CSVEHSGNTEAFF
14,-,TRBJ1-2,-,TRBV6-6,TGTGCCAGCAGTTACTCGACAGCTAACTATGGCTACACCTTC,CASSYSTANYGYTF
15,-,TRBJ2-7,-,TRBV5-5,TGTGCCAGCAGCGCACACGGGCCTTCCCGGGGGGAGCAGTACTTC,CASSAHGPSRGEQYF
15,-,TRBJ2-7,TRBD1,TRBV6-5,TGTGCCAGCAGTTACTCGGGACAGGGGTTGAACGAGCAGTACTTC,CASSYSGQGLNEQYF
11,-,TRBJ1-2,TRBD1,TRBV30,TGTGCCTGGAGTGGACAGGGTGGCTACACCTTC,CAWSGQGGYTF
16,few,TRBJ1-3,-,TRBV5-1,TGCGCCAGCAGCTTGGCCTGGGGACTATCTGGAAACACCATATATTTT,CASSLAWGLSGNTIYF
12,-,TRBJ2-1,-,TRBV15,TGTGCCACCGCAGACCGGGACAATGAGCAGTTCTTC,CATADRDNEQFF
15,-,TRBJ1-5,-,TRBV6-1,TGTGCCAGCAGTGAAAACGGGTTGAGCAATCAGCCCCAGCATTTT,CASSENGLSNQPQHF
13,-,TRBJ2-7,-,TRBV5-1,TGCGCCAGCAGCCTGACAGAAACCTACGAGCAGTACTTC,CASSLTETYEQYF
15,-,TRBJ1-6,TRBD1,TRBV7-9,TGTGCCAGCAGCCAGACAGGGGGCTTCAATTCACCCCTCCACTTT,CASSQTGGFNSPLHF
16,-,TRBJ2-1,-,TRBV7-2,TGTGCCAGCAGCTTAGCGCGGGACCAGACCTACAATGAGCAGTTCTTC,CASSLARDQTYNEQFF
15,-,TRBJ1-3,-,TRBV5-5,TGTGCCAGCAGCCTCGGACTCGGCTCTGGAAACACCATATATTTT,CASSLGLGSGNTIYF
13,-,TRBJ2-1,-,TRBV29-1,TGCAGCGTTATGGTCGGAGGATACAATGAGCAGTTCTTC,CSVMVGGYNEQFF
19,-,TRBJ2-3,TRBD2,TRBV4-2,TGTGCCAGCAGCCAAGTCTGGACTAGCGGGGGGTCTAGGGAAGATACGCAGTATTTT,CASSQVWTSGGSREDTQYF
14,-,TRBJ1-2,TRBD1,TRBV6-5,TGTGCCAGCAGTTACTCCGACAGGGCACATGGCTACACCTTC,CASSYSDRAHGYTF
15,-,TRBJ2-1,-,TRBV21-1,TGTGCCAGCAGCGCACGAAACAGGGGGTACAATGAGCAGTTCTTC,CASSARNRGYNEQFF
14,once,TRBJ2-3,-,TRBV30,TGTGCCTGGAGTGTACGGGTCAGCGAAAATACGCAGTATTTT,CAWSVRVSENTQYF
12,-,TRBJ1-2,TRBD1,TRBV19,TGTGCCAGTAGGGACAGGGGGTATGGCTACACCTTC,CASRDRGYGYTF
15,-,TRBJ1-6,TRBD1,TRBV19,TGTGCCAGTAGTACGGGTGGACAGGGGGGAAATCACCTCCACTTT,CASSTGGQGGNHLHF
15,-,TRBJ2-7,TRBD1,TRBV5-1,TGCGCCAGCAGCTTATCCGGGACAGGGTCCTACGAGCAGTACTTC,CASSLSGTGSYEQYF
17,once,TRBJ1-1,-,TRBV27,TGTGCCAGCAGTTTTGGGGGACCGGGACACGTGAACACTGAAGCTTTCTTT,CASSFGGPGHVNTEAFF
16,-,TRBJ2-7,TRBD1,TRBV10-1,TGCGCCAGCAGTGCCGGCCCCCGGGACAGAGCCTACGAGCAGTACTTC,CASSAGPRDRAYEQYF
14,-,TRBJ2-7,-,TRBV27,TGTGCCAGCAGTTTATCGGGATGGGGGGACGAGCAGTACTTC,CASSLSGWGDEQYF
18,-,TRBJ1-1,-,TRBV30,TGTGCCTGGATCCGTCTTTACAGGATCTCTGGGGAGAACACTGAAGCTTTCTTT,CAWIRLYRISGENTEAFF
13,-,TRBJ1-5,-,TRBV6-1,TGTGCCAGCAGGGGGAGCACCAATCAGCCCCAGCATTTT,CASRGSTNQPQHF
13,few,TRBJ2-2,-,TRBV25-1,TGTGCCAGCAGTCCCAATCGCGGCGGGGAGCTGTTTTTT,CASSPNRGGELFF
13,-,TRBJ1-3,-,TRBV19,TGTGCCAGTACTCGGGCGGGGGGAAACACCATATATTTT,CASTRAGGNTIYF
13,-,TRBJ2-5,TRBD2,TRBV29-1,TGCAGCGTTGAAGAACCCACGGGGGGGACCCAGTACTTC,CSVEEPTGGTQYF
16,-,TRBJ2-1,TRBD2,TRBV4-3,TGCGCCAGCAGCCGGTCTGGGGGGGACCCCTACAATGAGCAGTTCTTC,CASSRSGGDPYNEQFF
13,-,TRBJ2-7,TRBD2,TRBV10-3,TGTGCCATCAGGCCGGGAGGGTCCTACGAGCAGTACTTC,CAIRPGGSYEQYF
15,once,TRBJ2-7,TRBD1,TRBV5-4,TGTGCCAGCAGCCCCCGGACAGGGGGTGACTACGAGCAGTACTTC,CASSPRTGGDYEQYF
12,-,TRBJ1-5,TRBD1,TRBV7-9,TGTGCCAGCAGCCGGGACAGCCAGCCCCAGCATTTT,CASSRDSQPQHF
17,-,TRBJ1-1,TRBD1,TRBV11-3,TGTGCCAGCAGCTTTGGGACAGGGGGCGCCCGGAACACTGAAGCTTTCTTT,CASSFGTGGARNTEAFF
15,-,TRBJ2-1,-,TRBV7-9,TGTGCCAGCAGCTTAGTAGGGGGGGCGTACAATGAGCAGTTCTTC,CASSLVGGAYNEQFF
11,-,TRBJ1-1,-,TRBV21-1,TGTGCCAGCACCATGGGACAAGAAGCTTTCTTT,CASTMGQEAFF
16,-,TRBJ2-3,TRBD2,TRBV2,TGTGCCAGCAGTGGGATTCGGCTAGCGGGCACAGATACGCAGTATTTT,CASSGIRLAGTDTQYF
12,-,TRBJ2-1,-,TRBV30,TGTGCCTGGAGTGTAACTACCAATGAGCAGTTCTTC,CAWSVTTNEQFF
11,-,TRBJ1-1,-,TRBV20-1,TGCAGTGCCGCGCCGGGCACTGAAGCTTTCTTT,CSAAPGTEAFF
14,-,TRBJ2-1,-,TRBV5-8,TGTGCCAGCAGCTTAGGGGTCCCCTACAATGAGCAGTTCTTC,CASSLGVPYNEQFF
20,-,TRBJ2-5,-,TRBV7-6,TGTGCCAGCAGCCAACCGCTCCCCCCGGTTCCGGCGGGGACGAAAGAGACCCAGTACTTC,CASSQPLPPVPAGTKETQYF
13,-,TRBJ2-1,TRBD2,TRBV2,TGTGCCAGCATCCTGGATAGCGGGGGTGAGCAGTTCTTC,CASILDSGGEQFF